This TCR beta chain was profiled in a study of T-cell memory formation after mild COVID-19. Broader study findings: Contracting clones, day 15 to 85, had balanced CD4/CD8, and later expanders favored CD4+.

Germline-derived CDR1 and CDR2 are MNHEY and SVGAGI. V shed 10 bases and J shed 4 bases, with 10 bases lying between them. The CDR3 runs to 11 residues. Ten or more counts support this clonotype. As yet, its antigen is unknown. TCRdb fed the 5' RACE reads into MiXCR, producing one record per CDR3 protein. The repertoire holds more than 35,000 distinct CDR3 sequences, 9.5% seen once, with approximately 10% in the top ten. The TCR originated in an adult woman who had mild COVID-19 (a few samples of this study predate the infection). Cell type and time point are not known. The chain has TRBV6-5 and TRBJ1-1; D is uncertain. Sequenced: PBMCs or a T cell subset sorted from them (not recorded which). CDR3 in DNA: TGTGCCACCCACTCGTCCACTGAAGCTTTCTTT. Amino acid sequence: CATHSSTEAFF.